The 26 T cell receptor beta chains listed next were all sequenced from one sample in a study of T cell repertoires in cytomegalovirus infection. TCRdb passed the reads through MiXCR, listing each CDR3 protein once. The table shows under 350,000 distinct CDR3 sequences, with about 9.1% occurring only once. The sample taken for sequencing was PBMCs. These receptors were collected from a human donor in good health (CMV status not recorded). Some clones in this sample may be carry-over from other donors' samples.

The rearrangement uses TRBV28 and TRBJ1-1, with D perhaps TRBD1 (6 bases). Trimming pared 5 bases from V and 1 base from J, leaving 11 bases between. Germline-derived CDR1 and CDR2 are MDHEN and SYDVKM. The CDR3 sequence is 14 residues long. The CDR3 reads CASSLGGQNTEAFF. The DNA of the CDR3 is TGTGCCAGCAGTCTGGGGGGACAGAACACTGAAGCTTTCTTT.

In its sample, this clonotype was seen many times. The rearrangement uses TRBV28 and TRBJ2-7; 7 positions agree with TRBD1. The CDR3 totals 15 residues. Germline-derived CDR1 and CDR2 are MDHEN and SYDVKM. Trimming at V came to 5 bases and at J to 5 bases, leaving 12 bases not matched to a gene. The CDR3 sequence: CASSGTGVRLNEQYV. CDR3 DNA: TGTGCCAGCAGTGGTACAGGGGTCCGGTTGAACGAGCAGTACGTC.

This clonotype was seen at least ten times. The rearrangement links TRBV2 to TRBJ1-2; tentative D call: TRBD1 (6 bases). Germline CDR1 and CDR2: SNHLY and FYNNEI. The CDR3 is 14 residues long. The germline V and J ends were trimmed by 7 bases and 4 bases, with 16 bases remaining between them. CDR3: CASNQGSVGYGYTF. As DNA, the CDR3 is TGTGCCAGCAACCAGGGGAGTGTTGGCTATGGCTACACCTTC.

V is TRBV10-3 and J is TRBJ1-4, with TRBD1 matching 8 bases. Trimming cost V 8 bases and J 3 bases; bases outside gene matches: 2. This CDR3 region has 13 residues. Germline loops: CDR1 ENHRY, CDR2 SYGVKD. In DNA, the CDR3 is TGTGCCATCGGACAGGGCCCTAATGAAAAACTGTTTTTT. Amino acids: CAIGQGPNEKLFF.

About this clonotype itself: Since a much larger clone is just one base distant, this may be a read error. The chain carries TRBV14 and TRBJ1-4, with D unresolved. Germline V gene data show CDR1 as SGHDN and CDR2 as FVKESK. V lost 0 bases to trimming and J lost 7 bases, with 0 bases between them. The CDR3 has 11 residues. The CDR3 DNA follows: TGTGCCAGCAGCCAAGATGAAAAACTGTTTTTT. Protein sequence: CASSQDEKLFF.

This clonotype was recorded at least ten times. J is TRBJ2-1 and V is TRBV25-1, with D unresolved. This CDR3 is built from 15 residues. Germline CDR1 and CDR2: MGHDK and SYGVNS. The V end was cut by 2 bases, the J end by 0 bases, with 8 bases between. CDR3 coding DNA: TGTGCCAGCAGTGAAGTTAGGGTCTCCTACAATGAGCAGTTCTTC. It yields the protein CASSEVRVSYNEQFF.

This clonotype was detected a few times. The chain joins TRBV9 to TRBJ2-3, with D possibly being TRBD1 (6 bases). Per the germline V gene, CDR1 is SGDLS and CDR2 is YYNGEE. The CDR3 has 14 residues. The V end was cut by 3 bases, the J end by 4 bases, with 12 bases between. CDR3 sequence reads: CASSARQVPDTQYF. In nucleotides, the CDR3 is TGTGCCAGCAGCGCCCGACAGGTCCCAGATACGCAGTATTTT.

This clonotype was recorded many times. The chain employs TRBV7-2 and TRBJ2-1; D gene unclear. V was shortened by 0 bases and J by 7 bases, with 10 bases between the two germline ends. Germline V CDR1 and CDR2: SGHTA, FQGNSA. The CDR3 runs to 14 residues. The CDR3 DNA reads TGTGCCAGCAGCTTAGCGAGTTTGAAGAATGAGCAGTTCTTC. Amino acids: CASSLASLKNEQFF.

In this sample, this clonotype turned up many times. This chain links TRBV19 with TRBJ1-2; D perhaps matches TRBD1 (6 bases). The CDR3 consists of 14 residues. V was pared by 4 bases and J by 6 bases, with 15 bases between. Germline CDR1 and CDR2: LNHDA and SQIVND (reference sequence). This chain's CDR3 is CASSTSTGWDGYTF. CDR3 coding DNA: TGTGCCAGTAGTACCTCGACAGGCTGGGATGGCTACACCTTC. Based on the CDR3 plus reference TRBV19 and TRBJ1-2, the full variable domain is DGGITQSPKYLFRKEGQNVTLSCEQNLNHDAMYWYRQDPGQGLRLIYYSQIVNDFQKGDIAEGYSVSREKKESFPLTVTSAQKNPTAFYLCASSTSTGWDGYTFGSGTRLTVV.

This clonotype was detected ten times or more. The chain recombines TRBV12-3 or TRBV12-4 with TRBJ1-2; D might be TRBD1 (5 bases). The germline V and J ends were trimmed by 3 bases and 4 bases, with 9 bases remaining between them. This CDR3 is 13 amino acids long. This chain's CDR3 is CASSFLGGYGYTF. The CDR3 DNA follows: TGTGCCAGCAGTTTTTTGGGGGGCTATGGCTACACCTTC.

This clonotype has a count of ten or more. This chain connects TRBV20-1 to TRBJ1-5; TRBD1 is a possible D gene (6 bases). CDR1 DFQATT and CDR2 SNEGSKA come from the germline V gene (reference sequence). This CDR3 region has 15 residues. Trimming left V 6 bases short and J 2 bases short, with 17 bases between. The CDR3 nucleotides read TGCAGTGCGCAGTCAGGGGTAGTTGGCAATCAGCCCCAGCATTTT. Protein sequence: CSAQSGVVGNQPQHF.

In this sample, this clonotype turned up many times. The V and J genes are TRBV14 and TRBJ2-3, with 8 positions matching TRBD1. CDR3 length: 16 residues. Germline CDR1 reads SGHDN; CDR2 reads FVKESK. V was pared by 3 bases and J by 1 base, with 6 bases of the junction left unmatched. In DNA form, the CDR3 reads TGTGCCAGCAGCCATTACACAGGGGGAGGCACAGATACGCAGTATTTT. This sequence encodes CASSHYTGGGTDTQYF.

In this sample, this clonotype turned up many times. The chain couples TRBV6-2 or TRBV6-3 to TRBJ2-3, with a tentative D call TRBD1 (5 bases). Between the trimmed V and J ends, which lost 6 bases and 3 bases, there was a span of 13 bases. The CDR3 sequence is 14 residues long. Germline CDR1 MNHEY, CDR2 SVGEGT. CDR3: CASSPDRETDTQYF. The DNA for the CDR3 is TGTGCCAGCAGCCCCGACAGAGAAACAGATACGCAGTATTTT.

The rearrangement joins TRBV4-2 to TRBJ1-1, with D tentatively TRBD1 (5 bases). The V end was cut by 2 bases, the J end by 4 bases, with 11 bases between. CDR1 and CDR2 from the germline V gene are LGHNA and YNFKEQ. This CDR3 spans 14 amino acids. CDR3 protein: CASSQRDGSTEAFF. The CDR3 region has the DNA TGTGCCAGCAGCCAACGGGACGGGAGCACTGAAGCTTTCTTT.

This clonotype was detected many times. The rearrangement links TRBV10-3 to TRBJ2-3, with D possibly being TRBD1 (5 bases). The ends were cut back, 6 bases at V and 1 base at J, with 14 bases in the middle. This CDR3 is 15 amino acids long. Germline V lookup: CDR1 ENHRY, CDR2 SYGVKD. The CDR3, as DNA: TGTGCCATCAGCCCGGACGGACACGGCACAGATACGCAGTATTTT. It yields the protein CAISPDGHGTDTQYF.

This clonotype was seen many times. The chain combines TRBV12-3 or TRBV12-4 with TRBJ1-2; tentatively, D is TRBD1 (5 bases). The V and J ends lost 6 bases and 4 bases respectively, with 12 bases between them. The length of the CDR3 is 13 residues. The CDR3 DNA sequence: TGTGCCAGCAGCCCCGCCAGGGCCTATGGCTACACCTTC. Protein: CASSPARAYGYTF.

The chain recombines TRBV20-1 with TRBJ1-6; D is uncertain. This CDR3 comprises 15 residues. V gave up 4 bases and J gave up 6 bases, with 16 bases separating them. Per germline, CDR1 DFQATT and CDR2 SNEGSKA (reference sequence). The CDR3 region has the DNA TGCAGTGCTAAATCCCTAGGACGGATTAATTCACCCCTCCACTTT. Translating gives CSAKSLGRINSPLHF.

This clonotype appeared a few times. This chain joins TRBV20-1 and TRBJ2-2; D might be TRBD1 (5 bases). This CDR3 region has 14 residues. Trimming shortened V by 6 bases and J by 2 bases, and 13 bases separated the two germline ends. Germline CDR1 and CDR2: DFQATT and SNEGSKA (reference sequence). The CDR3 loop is CSAQGISNTGELFF. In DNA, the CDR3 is TGCAGTGCCCAGGGTATTTCTAACACCGGGGAGCTGTTTTTT.

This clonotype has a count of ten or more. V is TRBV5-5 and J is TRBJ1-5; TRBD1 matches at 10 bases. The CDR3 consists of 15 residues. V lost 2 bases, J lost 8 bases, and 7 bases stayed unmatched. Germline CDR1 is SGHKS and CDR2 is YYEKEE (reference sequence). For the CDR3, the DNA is TGTGCCAGCAGCTTCTCCCGGACAGGGGGTGAGCCCCAGCATTTT. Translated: CASSFSRTGGEPQHF. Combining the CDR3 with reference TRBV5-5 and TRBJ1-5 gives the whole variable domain DAGVTQSPTHLIKTRGQQVTLRCSPISGHKSVSWYQQVLGQGPQFIFQYYEKEERGRGNFPDRFSARQFPNYSSELNVNALLLGDSALYLCASSFSRTGGEPQHFGDGTRLSIL.

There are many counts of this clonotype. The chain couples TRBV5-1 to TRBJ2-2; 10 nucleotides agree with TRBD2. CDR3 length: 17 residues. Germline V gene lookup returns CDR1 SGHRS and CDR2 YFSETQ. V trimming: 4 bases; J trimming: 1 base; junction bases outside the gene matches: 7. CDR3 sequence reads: CASSPYTSGVNTGELFF. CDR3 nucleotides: TGCGCCAGCAGCCCGTATACTAGCGGGGTGAACACCGGGGAGCTGTTTTTT.

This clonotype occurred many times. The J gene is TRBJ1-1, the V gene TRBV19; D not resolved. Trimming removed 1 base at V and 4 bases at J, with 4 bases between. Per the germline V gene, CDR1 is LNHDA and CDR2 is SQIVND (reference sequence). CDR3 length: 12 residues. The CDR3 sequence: CASSIVPTEAFF. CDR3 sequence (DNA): TGTGCCAGTAGTATAGTCCCCACTGAAGCTTTCTTT.

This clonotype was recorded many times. CDR3 bases: TGTGCCAGCAGCTTATGGGGACAGACAGGGATAAACACTGAAGCTTTCTTT. Encoded protein: CASSLWGQTGINTEAFF. V usage is TRBV7-9 and J usage is TRBJ1-1, with 7 bases matching TRBD1. V lost 2 bases to trimming and J lost 2 bases; unmatched junction nucleotides: 11. From germline, CDR1 is SEHNR and CDR2 FQNEAQ (reference sequence). CDR3 size: 17 residues.

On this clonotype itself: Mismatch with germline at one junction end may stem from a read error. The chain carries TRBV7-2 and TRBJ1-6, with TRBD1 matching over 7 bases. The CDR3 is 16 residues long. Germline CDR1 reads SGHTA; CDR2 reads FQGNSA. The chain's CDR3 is CARSFRTGRGNSTLHF. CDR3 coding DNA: TGTGCCCGCAGCTTCCGGACAGGAAGGGGTAATTCAACCCTCCACTTT.

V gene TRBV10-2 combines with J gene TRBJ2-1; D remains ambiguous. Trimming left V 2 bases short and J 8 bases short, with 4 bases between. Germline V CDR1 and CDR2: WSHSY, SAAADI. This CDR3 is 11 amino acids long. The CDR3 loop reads CASSERDEQFF. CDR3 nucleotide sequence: TGCGCCAGCAGTGAGAGGGATGAGCAGTTCTTC.

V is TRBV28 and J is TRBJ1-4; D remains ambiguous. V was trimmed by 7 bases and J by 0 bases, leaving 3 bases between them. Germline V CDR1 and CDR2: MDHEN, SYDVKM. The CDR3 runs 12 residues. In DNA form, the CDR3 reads TGTGCCAGCACTTCAACTAATGAAAAACTGTTTTTT. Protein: CASTSTNEKLFF.

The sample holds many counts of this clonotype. CDR3 region: CASSIAETQYF. In DNA form, the CDR3 reads TGTGCCAGCAGCATCGCGGAGACCCAGTACTTC. The chain employs TRBV7-2 and TRBJ2-5, with unresolved D. The length of the CDR3 is 11 residues. Germline CDR1 is SGHTA and CDR2 is FQGNSA. Trimming shortened V by 5 bases and J by 5 bases, and 6 bases separated the two germline ends.